Here is one T cell receptor beta chain with its context. Its antigen is unknown. This entry is derived from a study of T cells in Graves' hyperthyroidism and ophthalmopathy. Study results and limitations: Clonotypes that were expanded in thyroid above 0.001 mostly appeared in blood too.

Amplified TCR beta CDR3 regions came from RNA transcripts. HTBI primers were the set used in a first-round RT-PCR of the TCR CDR3. MiXCR, applied by TCRdb to the multiplex PCR reads, yields one record per CDR3 protein. The table has over 400,000 distinct CDR3 sequences, less than 25% seen once. For ophthalmopathy patients, the Clinical Activity Score was at least 3 and the NOSPECS grade at least 4; duration was under 3 months. Patients having uncontrolled infection, another autoimmune disease, pregnancy or lactation were not included. The authors took PBMCs from roughly 9.3 ml fresh peripheral blood. V lost 1 base, J lost 6 bases, and 15 bases lay in between. This CDR3 has 15 amino acids. Germline V gene data show CDR1 as SGHDN and CDR2 as FVKESK.

Source material: blood. The rearrangement uses TRBV14 and TRBJ1-1; a possible D gene is TRBD1 (5 bases). The receptor was derived from a woman in her seventies with Graves' ophthalmopathy. As DNA, the CDR3 is TGTGCCAGCAGCCAAGCGGCGGGACCTATGGCTGAAGCTTTCTTT. Its protein product is CASSQAAGPMAEAFF.